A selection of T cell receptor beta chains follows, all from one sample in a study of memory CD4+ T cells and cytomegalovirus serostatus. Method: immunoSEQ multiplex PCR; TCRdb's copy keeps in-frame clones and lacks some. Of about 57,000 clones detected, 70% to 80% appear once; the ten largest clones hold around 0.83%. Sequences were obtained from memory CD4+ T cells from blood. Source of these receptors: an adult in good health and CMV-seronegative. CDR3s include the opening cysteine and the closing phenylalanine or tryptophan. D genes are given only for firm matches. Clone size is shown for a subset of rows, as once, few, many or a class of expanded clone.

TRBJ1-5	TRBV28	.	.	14	TGTGCCAGCAGCATACAGGTCAACAATCAGCCCCAGCATTTT	CASSIQVNNQPQHF
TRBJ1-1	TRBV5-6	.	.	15	TGTGCCAGCAGCCTAGGACCCCCCGGGGGCACTGAAGCTTTCTTT	CASSLGPPGGTEAFF
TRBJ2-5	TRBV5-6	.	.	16	TGTGCCAGCATATTATGGACGGAATTGATATGGGAGACCCAGTACTTC	CASILWTELIWETQYF
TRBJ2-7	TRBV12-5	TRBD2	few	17	TGTGCTAGTGGTACTTTTCGGGGGACTAGCGGCTCCTACGAGCAGTACTTC	CASGTFRGTSGSYEQYF
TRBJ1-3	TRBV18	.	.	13	TGTGCCAGCTCTCCGGGTTCTGGAAACACCATATATTTT	CASSPGSGNTIYF
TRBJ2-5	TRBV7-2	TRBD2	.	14	TGTGCCAGCGCCTTAGCGGGGGGCCAAGAGACCCAGTACTTC	CASALAGGQETQYF
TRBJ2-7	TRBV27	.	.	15	TGTGCCAGCAGTTTTGGGGGTACGAGTGTGGGGGAGCAGTACTTC	CASSFGGTSVGEQYF
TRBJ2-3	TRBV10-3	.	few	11	TGTGCCATCGGGGCGGGGGATACGCAGTATTTT	CAIGAGDTQYF
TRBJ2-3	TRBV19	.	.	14	TGTGCCAGTAGTATGCCAGGGGAGACAGATACGCAGTATTTT	CASSMPGETDTQYF
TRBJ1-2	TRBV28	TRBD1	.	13	TGTGCCAGCAGTTTAGGGCAGGGGGATGGCTACACCTTC	CASSLGQGDGYTF
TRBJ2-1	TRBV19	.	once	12	TGTGCCAGTAGTAGGATATACAATGAGCAGTTCTTC	CASSRIYNEQFF
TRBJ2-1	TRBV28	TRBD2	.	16	TGTGCCAGCAGTGTGACTAGCGGGGGCGGCTACAATGAGCAGTTCTTC	CASSVTSGGGYNEQFF
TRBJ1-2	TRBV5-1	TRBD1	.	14	TGCGCCAGCAGCTCGGGACAGCGTCTTTCCGGCTACACCTTC	CASSSGQRLSGYTF
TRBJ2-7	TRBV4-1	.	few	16	TGCGCCAGCAGCTCCCTATGGGGCGATTCAACCTACGAGCAGTACTTC	CASSSLWGDSTYEQYF
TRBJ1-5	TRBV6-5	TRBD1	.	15	TGTGCCAGCAGTAAGACAGGGGGCTACAATCAGCCCCAGCATTTT	CASSKTGGYNQPQHF
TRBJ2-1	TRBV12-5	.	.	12	TGTGCTAGTGGTTTGCCACCGGACCCCCCGTTCTTC	CASGLPPDPPFF
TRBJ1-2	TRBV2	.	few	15	TGTGCCAGCAGGAATGAGGGGGGGCCTACGAAAGGCTACACCTTC	CASRNEGGPTKGYTF
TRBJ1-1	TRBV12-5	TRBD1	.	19	TGTGCTAGTGGTTTGGTATTGGGAACCTCGGAGAAGACGGACAGGGAAGCTTTCTTT	CASGLVLGTSEKTDREAFF
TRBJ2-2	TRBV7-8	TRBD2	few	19	TGTGCCAGCAGCCCCCCCCGTCGACTAGCGGGATCGAACACCGGGGAGCTGTTTTTT	CASSPPRRLAGSNTGELFF
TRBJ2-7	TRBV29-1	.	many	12	TGCAGCGTTGTTGGTGAAACCTACGAGCAGTACTTC	CSVVGETYEQYF
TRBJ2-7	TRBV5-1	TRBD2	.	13	TGCGCCAGCAGGGGGACTAGTTACTACGAGCAGTACTTC	CASRGTSYYEQYF
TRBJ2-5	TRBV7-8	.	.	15	TGTGCCAGCAGCTTGGGCGTGACACCACAGGAGACCCAGTACTTC	CASSLGVTPQETQYF
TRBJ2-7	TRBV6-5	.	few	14	TGTGCCACGACCGTTCGGAGCGGATCTATCGAGCAGTACTTC	CATTVRSGSIEQYF